What follows describes a single T cell receptor beta chain. Antigen unknown. This sample is drawn from a study of neurological immune-mediated disorders. Findings of the study overall: Multiple sclerosis patients had less TCR clonal expansion than even healthy controls, unlike HTLV-1-associated myelopathy. TCR-beta repertoires seemed private in all groups, with no expanded CDR3 amino acid sequences shared.

5'RACE employing 10-nucleotide random UMIs yielded the cDNA. TCRdb independently ran MiXCR on the 5' RACE reads; one entry per CDR3 protein. This sample yields roughly 50,000 distinct CDR3 sequences, of which 9.5% to 15% are seen a single time; about 10% belongs to the top ten. This CDR3 comprises 12 residues. V was pared by 3 bases and J by 4 bases, with 6 bases between. The germline CDR1 and CDR2 sequences are SGHTA and FQGNSA. Time point meaning: longitudinal time-point 3. Material: PBMCs. V and J are TRBV7-2 and TRBJ1-2; D is unresolved. The receptor was derived from a male donor with HTLV-1-associated myelopathy (HAM/TSP). CDR3 sequence: CASSFSGYGYTF. In DNA, the CDR3 is TGTGCCAGCAGCTTTTCCGGCTATGGCTACACCTTC.